This section outlines one T cell receptor beta chain sequence together with its context. Its antigen is as yet unknown. Repertoires were generated with immunoSEQ multiplex PCR, while TCRdb's copy carries only in-frame clones and drops some. The profile shows some 48,000 clones, about 80% of them singletons. The time point denotes: cycle 4 day 1 (C4D1), after 6 weeks of nivolumab. Relapse after autologous stem cell transplantation occurred in every patient, and brentuximab vedotin exposure varied. Patients' outcomes at their best amounted to complete response, partial response or progressive disease. CDR1 and CDR2 (germline): SGHNT, YYREEE (reference sequence). The CDR3 totals 13 residues. Losses at the gene ends were 3 bases for V and 9 bases for J; bases not matched to a gene: 6. This record belongs to a study of PD-1 blockade in classical Hodgkin lymphoma. Whole-study results and caveats: Baseline diversity was lower in partial responders and progressors than complete responders.

The TCR sequence derives from a human donor with classical Hodgkin lymphoma. The rearrangement joins TRBV5-4 to TRBJ1-2; 9 positions match TRBD1. The starting material was peripheral blood mononuclear cells (PBMCs), obtained before the fourth cycle of nivolumab. The CDR3 is CASSWRDRASYTF. CDR3 DNA: TGTGCCAGCAGCTGGCGGGACAGGGCCAGCTACACCTTC.